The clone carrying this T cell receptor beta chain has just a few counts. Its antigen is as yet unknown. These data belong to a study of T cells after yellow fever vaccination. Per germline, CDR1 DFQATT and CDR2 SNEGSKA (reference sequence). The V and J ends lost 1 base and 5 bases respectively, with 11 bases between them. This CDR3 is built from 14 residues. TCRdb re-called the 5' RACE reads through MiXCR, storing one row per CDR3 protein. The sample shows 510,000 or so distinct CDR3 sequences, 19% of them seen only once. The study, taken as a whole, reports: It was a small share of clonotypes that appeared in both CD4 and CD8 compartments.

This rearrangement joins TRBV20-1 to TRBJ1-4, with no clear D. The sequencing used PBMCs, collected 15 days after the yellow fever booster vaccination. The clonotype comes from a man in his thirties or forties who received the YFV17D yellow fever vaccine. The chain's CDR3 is CSARAVPGNEKLFF. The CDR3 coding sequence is TGCAGTGCTAGAGCGGTCCCGGGGAATGAAAAACTGTTTTTT.